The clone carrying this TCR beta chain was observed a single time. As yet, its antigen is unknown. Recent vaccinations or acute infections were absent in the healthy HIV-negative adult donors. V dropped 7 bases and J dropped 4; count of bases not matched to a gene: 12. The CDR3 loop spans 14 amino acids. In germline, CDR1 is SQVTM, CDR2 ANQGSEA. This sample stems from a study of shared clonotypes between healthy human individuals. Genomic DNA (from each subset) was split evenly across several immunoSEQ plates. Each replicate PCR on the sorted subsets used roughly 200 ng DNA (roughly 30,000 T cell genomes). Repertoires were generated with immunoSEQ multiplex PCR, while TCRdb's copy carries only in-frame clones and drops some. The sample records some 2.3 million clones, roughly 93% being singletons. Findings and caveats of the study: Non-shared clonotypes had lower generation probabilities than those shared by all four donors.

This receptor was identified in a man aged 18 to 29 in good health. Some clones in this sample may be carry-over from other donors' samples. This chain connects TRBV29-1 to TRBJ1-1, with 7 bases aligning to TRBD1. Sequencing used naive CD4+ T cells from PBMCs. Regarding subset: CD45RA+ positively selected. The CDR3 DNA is TGCAGCGCCGGGAGCACAGGGGCCGGCACTGAAGCTTTCTTT. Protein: CSAGSTGAGTEAFF.